This T cell receptor beta chain was sequenced during a study of blood T cells in healthy people across ages. Next came a second PCR, run for about 7 to 12 cycles, which used a sample-barcoded 5' primer along with a J-beta primer mix. Using its own MiXCR run on the 5' RACE reads, TCRdb lists one record per CDR3 protein. Among about 1,400,000 distinct CDR3 sequences listed, roughly 64% were seen once. The V gene's germline CDR1 is SGHRS and CDR2 YFSETQ. CDR3 size: 14 residues. Germline trimming cut 4 bases from V and 3 bases from J; bases unmatched to any gene: 7. The sequencing input was blood. The sequence derives from a man younger than 35 in good health. J is TRBJ2-7 and V is TRBV5-1, with 7 bases lining up with TRBD1. CDR3: CASSMTGSSYEQYF. CDR3 bases: TGCGCCAGCAGCATGACAGGGAGCAGCTACGAGCAGTACTTC.